This TCR beta chain came from a study of blood T cells in healthy people across ages. The ends lost 8 bases at V and 0 bases at J; junction bases unmatched: 8. Germline CDR1 is LGHNA and CDR2 is YSLEER. This CDR3 contains 15 residues. The authors ran a second PCR of about 6 to 11 cycles using a sample-barcoded 5' primer and a J-beta primer mix. Via MiXCR, TCRdb re-called the 5' RACE reads, giving one row per CDR3 protein. Of 1.5 million to 2 million distinct CDR3 sequences listed, roughly 49% are singletons. This clonotype has a handful of counts. This clonotype was sampled from a woman in her thirties or forties in good health. The material sequenced was blood. The V gene is TRBV4-3, the J gene TRBJ2-3; 7 bases fit TRBD1. CDR3 in DNA: TGCGCCAGCGCCTCCGGGACAGATAGCACAGATACGCAGTATTTT. This translates into CASASGTDSTDTQYF.